This TCR beta chain was found in a study of cytomegalovirus exposure and HLA in healthy donors. Notes on the study in general: In vitro experiments confirmed that a few CMV-associated chains were specific for CMV antigens.

Use of 60 Vbeta and 13 Jbeta primers characterized the PCR. Sequencing was performed with immunoSEQ multiplex PCR; in TCRdb, only in-frame clones are kept and a portion is missing. Here the sample spans fewer than 100,000 clones, under 75% being singletons. With respect to this clone: Antigen specificity is unknown.

V was clipped by 8 bases and J by 1 base, with 18 bases between them. This CDR3 is 15 amino acids long. Per the germline V gene, CDR1 is SEHNR and CDR2 is FQNEAQ (reference sequence). What was sequenced was PBMCs. The chain has TRBV7-9 and TRBJ2-7; perhaps TRBD2 as D (5 bases). This TCR derives from a female donor in good health and CMV-seronegative. The chain's CDR3 is CASGQTLRGSYEQYF. For the CDR3, the DNA is TGTGCCAGCGGCCAGACTCTCCGGGGATCCTACGAGCAGTACTTC.